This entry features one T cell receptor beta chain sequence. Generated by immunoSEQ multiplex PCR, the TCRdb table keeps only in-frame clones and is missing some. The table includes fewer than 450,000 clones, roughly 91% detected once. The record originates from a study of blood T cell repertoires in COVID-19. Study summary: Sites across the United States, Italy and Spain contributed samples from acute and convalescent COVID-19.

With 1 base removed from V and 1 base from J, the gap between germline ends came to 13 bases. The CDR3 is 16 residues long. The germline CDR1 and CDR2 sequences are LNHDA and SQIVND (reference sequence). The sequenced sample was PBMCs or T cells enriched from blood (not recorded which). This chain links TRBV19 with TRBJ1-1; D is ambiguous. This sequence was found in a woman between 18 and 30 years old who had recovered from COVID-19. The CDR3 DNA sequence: TGTGCCAGTAGTATAGTCTCGGAGGACTCGAACACTGAAGCTTTCTTT. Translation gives CASSIVSEDSNTEAFF.